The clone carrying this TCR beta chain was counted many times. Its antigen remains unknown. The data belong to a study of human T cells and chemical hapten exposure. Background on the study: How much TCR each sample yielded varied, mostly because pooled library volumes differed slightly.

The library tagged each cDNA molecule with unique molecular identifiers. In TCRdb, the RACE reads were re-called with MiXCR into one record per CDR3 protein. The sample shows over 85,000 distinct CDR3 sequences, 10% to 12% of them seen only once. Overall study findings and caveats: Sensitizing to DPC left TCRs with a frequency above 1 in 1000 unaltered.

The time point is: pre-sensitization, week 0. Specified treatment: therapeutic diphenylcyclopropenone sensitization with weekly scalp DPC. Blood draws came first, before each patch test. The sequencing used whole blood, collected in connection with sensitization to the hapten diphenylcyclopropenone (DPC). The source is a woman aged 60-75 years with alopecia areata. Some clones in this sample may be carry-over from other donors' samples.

CDR3 in amino acids: CASSFWGDYEQYF. The CDR3 DNA reads TGTGCCAGCAGTTTCTGGGGGGATTACGAGCAGTACTTC. V usage is TRBV28 and J usage is TRBJ2-7; weak D call: TRBD2 (6 bases). Trimming left V 3 bases short and J 4 bases short, with 10 bases between. Germline V gene sequence: CDR1 MDHEN, CDR2 SYDVKM. This CDR3 is built from 13 residues. Combining the CDR3 with reference TRBV28 and TRBJ2-7 gives the whole variable domain DVKVTQSSRYLVKRTGEKVFLECVQDMDHENMFWYRQDPGLGLRLIYFSYDVKMKEKGDIPEGYSVSREKKERFSLILESASTNQTSMYLCASSFWGDYEQYFGPGTRLTVT.